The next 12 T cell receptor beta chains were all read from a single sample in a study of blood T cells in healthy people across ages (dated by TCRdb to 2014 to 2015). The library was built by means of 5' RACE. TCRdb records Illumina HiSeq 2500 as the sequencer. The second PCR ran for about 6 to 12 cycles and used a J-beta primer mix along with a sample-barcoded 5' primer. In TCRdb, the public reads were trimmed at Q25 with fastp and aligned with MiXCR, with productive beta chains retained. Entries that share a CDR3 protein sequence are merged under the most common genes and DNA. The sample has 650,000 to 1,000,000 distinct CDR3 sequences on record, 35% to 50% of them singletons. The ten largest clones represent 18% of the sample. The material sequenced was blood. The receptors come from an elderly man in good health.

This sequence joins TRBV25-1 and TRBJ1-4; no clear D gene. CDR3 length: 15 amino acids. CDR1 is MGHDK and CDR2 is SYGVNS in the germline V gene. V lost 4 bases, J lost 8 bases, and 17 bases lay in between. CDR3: CASSVNGVGIEKLFF. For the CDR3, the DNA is TGTGCCAGCAGTGTAAACGGGGTGGGCATCGAAAAACTGTTTTTT.

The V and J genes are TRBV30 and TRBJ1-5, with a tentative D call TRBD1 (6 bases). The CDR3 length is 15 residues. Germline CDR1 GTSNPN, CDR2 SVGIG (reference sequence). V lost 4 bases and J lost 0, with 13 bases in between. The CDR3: CAWKRPGASNQPQHF. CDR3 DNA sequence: TGTGCCTGGAAACGGCCAGGGGCTAGCAATCAGCCCCAGCATTTT.

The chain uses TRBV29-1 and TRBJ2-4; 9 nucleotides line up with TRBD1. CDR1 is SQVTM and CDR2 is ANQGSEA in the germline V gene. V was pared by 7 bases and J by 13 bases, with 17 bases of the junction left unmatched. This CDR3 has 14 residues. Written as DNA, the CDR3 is TGCAGCGCATTGGGGGACAGGGACCATCGGGAGCAGTACTTC. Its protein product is CSALGDRDHREQYF.

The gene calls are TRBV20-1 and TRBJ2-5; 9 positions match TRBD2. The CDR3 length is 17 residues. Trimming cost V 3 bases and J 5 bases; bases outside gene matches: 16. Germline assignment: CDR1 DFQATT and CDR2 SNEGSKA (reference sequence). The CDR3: CSARKLAGASGLETQYF. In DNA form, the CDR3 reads TGCAGTGCTAGGAAACTAGCGGGTGCCTCAGGGTTGGAGACCCAGTACTTC.

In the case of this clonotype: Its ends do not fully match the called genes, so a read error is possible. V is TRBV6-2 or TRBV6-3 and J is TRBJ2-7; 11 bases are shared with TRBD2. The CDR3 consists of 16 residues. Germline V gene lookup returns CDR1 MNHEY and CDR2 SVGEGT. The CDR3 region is CASSSVAGGSSYEQYF. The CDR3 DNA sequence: TGCGCCAGCAGTTCAGTAGCGGGAGGGAGCTCCTACGAGCAGTACTTC.

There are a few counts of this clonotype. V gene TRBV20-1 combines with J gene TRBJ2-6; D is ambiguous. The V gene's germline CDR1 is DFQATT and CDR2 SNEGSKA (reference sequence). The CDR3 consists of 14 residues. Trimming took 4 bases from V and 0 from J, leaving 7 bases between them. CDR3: CSATPNSGANVLTF. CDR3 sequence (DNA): TGCAGTGCTACCCCTAACTCTGGGGCCAACGTCCTGACTTTC.

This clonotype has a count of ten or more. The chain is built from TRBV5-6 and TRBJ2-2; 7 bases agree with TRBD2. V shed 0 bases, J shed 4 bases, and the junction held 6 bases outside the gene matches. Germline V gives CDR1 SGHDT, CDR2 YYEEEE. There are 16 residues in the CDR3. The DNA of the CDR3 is TGTGCCAGCAGCTTGGAGGGAGGGCCAAGCACCGGGGAGCTGTTTTTT. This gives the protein CASSLEGGPSTGELFF.

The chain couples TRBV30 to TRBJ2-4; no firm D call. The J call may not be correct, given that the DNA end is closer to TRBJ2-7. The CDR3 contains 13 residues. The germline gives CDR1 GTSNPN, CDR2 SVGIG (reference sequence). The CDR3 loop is CAWSVLGLGEQYF. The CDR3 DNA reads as TGTGCCTGGAGTGTACTCGGGTTAGGCGAGCAGTACTTC.

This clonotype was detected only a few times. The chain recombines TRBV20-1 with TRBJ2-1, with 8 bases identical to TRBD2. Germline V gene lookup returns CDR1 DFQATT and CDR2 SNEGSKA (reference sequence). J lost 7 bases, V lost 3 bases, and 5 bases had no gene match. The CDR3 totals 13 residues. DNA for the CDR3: TGCAGTGCTAGTCGCGGGAGGCGGAATGAGCAGTTCTTC. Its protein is CSASRGRRNEQFF.

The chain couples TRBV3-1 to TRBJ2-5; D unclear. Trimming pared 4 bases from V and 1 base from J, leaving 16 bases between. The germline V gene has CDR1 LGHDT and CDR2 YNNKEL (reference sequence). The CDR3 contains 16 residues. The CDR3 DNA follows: TGTGCCAGCAGCCGGAAGTACAGTTACAGCCAAGAGACCCAGTACTTC. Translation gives CASSRKYSYSQETQYF.

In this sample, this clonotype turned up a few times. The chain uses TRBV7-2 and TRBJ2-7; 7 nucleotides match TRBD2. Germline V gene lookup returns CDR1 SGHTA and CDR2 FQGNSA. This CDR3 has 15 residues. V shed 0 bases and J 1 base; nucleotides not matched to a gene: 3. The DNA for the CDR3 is TGTGCCAGCAGCTTAGCGGGACTACCTTCCTACGAGCAGTACTTC. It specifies CASSLAGLPSYEQYF.

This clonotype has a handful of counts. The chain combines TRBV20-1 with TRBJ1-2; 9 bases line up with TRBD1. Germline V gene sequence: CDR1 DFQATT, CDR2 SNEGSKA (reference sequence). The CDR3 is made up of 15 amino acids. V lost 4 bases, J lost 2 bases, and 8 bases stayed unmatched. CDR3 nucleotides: TGCAGTGCTACGCTCCGGGACAGGGACAACTATGGCTACACCTTC. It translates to CSATLRDRDNYGYTF.